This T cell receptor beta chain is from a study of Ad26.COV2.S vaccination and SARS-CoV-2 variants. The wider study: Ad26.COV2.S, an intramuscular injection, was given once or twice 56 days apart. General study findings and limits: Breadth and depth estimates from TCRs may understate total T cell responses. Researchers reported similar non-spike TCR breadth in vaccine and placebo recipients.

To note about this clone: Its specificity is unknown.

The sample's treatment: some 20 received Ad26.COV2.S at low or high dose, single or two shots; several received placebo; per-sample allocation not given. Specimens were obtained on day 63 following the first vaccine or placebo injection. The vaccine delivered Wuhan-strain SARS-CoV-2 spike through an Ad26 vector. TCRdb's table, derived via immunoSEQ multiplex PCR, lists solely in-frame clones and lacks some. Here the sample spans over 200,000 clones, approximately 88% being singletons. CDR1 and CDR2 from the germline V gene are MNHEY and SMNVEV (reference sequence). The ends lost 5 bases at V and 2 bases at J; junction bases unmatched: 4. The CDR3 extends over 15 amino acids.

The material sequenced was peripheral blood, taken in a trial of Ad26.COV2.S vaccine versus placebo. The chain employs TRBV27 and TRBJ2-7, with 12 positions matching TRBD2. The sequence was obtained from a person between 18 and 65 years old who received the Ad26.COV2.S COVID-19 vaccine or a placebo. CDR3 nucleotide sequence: TGTGCCAGCAGTCAGACTAGCGGGGGAGCCTACGAGCAGTACTTC. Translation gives CASSQTSGGAYEQYF.